This T cell receptor beta chain comes out of a study of Ad26.COV2.S vaccination and SARS-CoV-2 variants. Study-wide context: Ad26.COV2.S, an intramuscular injection, was given once or twice 56 days apart.

This table comes from immunoSEQ multiplex PCR, and its TCRdb copy is limited to in-frame clones, with some not included. The table includes some 400,000 clones, 89% detected once. Study-level findings and limits: Greater spike-specific TCR breadth was seen in vaccine recipients than in placebo recipients.

The germline V and J ends were trimmed by 3 bases and 2 bases, with 5 bases remaining between them. The CDR3 loop spans 11 amino acids. Germline V gene lookup returns CDR1 GTSNPN and CDR2 SVGIG (reference sequence). A single count supports this clone. Its antigen is not identified. This sample's treatment: roughly 18 received Ad26.COV2.S at low or high dose, single or two shots; several received placebo; per-sample allocation not given. Samples analyzed were those drawn on day 63 after the first vaccine or placebo injection. This adult donor, from Boston, was 18-55 years old. This receptor was taken from a person between 18 and 60 years old who received the Ad26.COV2.S COVID-19 vaccine or a placebo. The J gene is TRBJ2-7, the V gene TRBV30; D call uncertain. Material: peripheral blood, obtained in a trial of Ad26.COV2.S vaccine versus placebo. CDR3 bases: TGTGCCTGGAGGGCCCCCTACGAGCAGTACTTC. Encoded protein: CAWRAPYEQYF.